A single sample is the source of the 26 T cell receptor beta chains below, sequenced in a study of blood T cell repertoires in COVID-19. Libraries were prepared by immunoSEQ multiplex PCR; TCRdb keeps only in-frame clonotypes and omits some of them. The sample consists of more than 250,000 clones, 90% of them appearing once. Material for sequencing was peripheral blood. These TCRs come from a woman between 50 and 59 years old with COVID-19, enrolled during active disease.

The rearrangement links TRBV18 to TRBJ1-5, with a possible D match to TRBD1 (6 bases). V was clipped by 6 bases and J by 0 bases, with 12 bases between them. Looked up from germline, CDR1 is KGHSH and CDR2 is LQKENI. The CDR3 totals 15 residues. The CDR3 DNA reads TGTGCCAGCTCCCGGGACACGTATAGCAATCAGCCCCAGCATTTT. The encoded protein is CASSRDTYSNQPQHF.

This clone was observed a single time. The chain combines TRBV12-5 with TRBJ2-5; the match to TRBD2 covers 8 bases. Germline CDR1 reads LGHNT; CDR2 reads FRNRAP. V lost 1 base to trimming and J lost 1 base; unmatched junction nucleotides: 2. The CDR3 loop spans 15 amino acids. CDR3 region: CASGLGSGTQETQYF. CDR3 nucleotide sequence: TGTGCTAGTGGTTTGGGTAGCGGGACCCAAGAGACCCAGTACTTC.

The chain has TRBV4-1 and TRBJ2-1; D is possibly TRBD1 (6 bases). The V end was cut by 1 base, the J end by 12 bases, with 13 bases between. CDR3 length: 13 amino acids. CDR1 is MGHRA, CDR2 YSYEKL, per germline. CDR3 protein: CASSQAPFRGQFF. CDR3 nucleotide sequence: TGCGCCAGCAGCCAAGCACCTTTCAGGGGGCAGTTCTTC.

Concerning this clone: The sample contains more than one DNA sequence encoding this CDR3. The chain uses TRBV6-5 and TRBJ1-1; no definite D call. The CDR3 extends over 14 amino acids. V was shortened by 3 bases and J by 0 bases, with 8 bases between the two germline ends. In germline, CDR1 is MNHEY, CDR2 SVGAGI. The CDR3 here is CASSYGQLNTEAFF. The CDR3 DNA reads as TGTGCCAGCAGTTATGGGCAGTTGAACACTGAAGCTTTCTTT.

The chain has TRBV12-5 and TRBJ2-1, with D possibly matching TRBD2 (5 bases). Germline CDR1 and CDR2: LGHNT and FRNRAP. CDR3 length: 10 amino acids. V was trimmed by 6 bases and J by 13 bases, leaving 10 bases between them. The CDR3 here is CASGRTPQFF. In DNA form, the CDR3 reads TGTGCTAGTGGCCGGACTCCCCAGTTCTTC.

V and J are TRBV7-9 and TRBJ1-3; possible D gene TRBD1, 5 bases. The CDR3 runs to 14 residues. The V end was cut by 5 bases, the J end by 0 bases, with 8 bases between. Germline V lookup: CDR1 SEHNR, CDR2 FQNEAQ (reference sequence). CDR3 amino acids: CASSPTASGNTIYF. In nucleotides, the CDR3 is TGTGCCAGCAGCCCGACAGCCTCTGGAAACACCATATATTTT.

This sequence joins TRBV4-2 and TRBJ2-7; TRBD1 agrees at 8 bases. The germline gives CDR1 LGHNA, CDR2 YNFKEQ. V was clipped by 1 base and J by 2 bases; unmatched bases: 4. CDR3 length: 15 amino acids. The CDR3 spells CASSQAPTGAYEQYF. The CDR3, as DNA: TGTGCCAGCAGCCAAGCCCCGACAGGGGCCTACGAGCAGTACTTC.

V is TRBV4-3 and J is TRBJ2-3, with 13 bases fitting TRBD2. The V gene end was trimmed by 3 bases and the J gene end by 4 bases; junction bases not matched to a gene: 13. CDR1 is LGHNA and CDR2 is YSLEER in the germline V gene. CDR3 length: 19 residues. CDR3 protein: CASSHDYTSGRAQADTQYF. CDR3 DNA: TGCGCCAGCAGCCATGATTACACTAGCGGGAGGGCTCAAGCAGATACGCAGTATTTT.

V usage is TRBV5-8 and J usage is TRBJ2-7, with 11 nucleotides matching TRBD2. The CDR3 loop spans 14 amino acids. CDR1 and CDR2 from the germline V gene are SGHTS and YDEGEE. V shed 4 bases, J shed 7 bases, and the junction held 7 bases outside the gene matches. CDR3 residues: CASSKTSGTPEQYF. The CDR3 region has the DNA TGTGCCAGCAGCAAGACTAGCGGGACCCCGGAGCAGTACTTC.

The rearrangement joins TRBV7-6 to TRBJ2-7, with 12 bases lining up with TRBD2. After removal of 5 bases from V and 4 bases from J, the junction contained 9 bases not matched to a gene. Germline V gene data show CDR1 as SGHVS and CDR2 as FNYEAQ. This CDR3 spans 16 amino acids. The CDR3 loop reads CASSARPLAGGYEQYF. CDR3 in DNA: TGTGCCAGCAGCGCCCGTCCTCTAGCGGGAGGGTACGAGCAGTACTTC. The full variable domain, with the rest looked up from reference TRBV7-6 and TRBJ2-7, is GAGVSQSPRYKVTKRGQDVALRCDPISGHVSLYWYRQALGQGPEFLTYFNYEAQQDKSGLPNDRFSAERPEGSISTLTIQRTEQRDSAMYRCASSARPLAGGYEQYFGPGTRLTVT.

The CDR3 DNA sequence: TGCAGCGTTGGTGAAGGCGGGAGGGGGAAGTACTTC. As protein: CSVGEGGRGKYF. This rearrangement joins TRBV29-1 to TRBJ2-7, with 9 bases that match TRBD2. V gave up 4 bases and J gave up 11 bases; unmatched junction bases: 9. The CDR3 consists of 12 residues. Looked up from germline, CDR1 is SQVTM and CDR2 is ANQGSEA.

The V call is TRBV1, the J call TRBJ2-7; the table's D call, TRBD2, was not checked against the DNA. TRBV1 is termed a pseudogene. The CDR3 covers 16 residues. CDR3 protein: CTSSQLVRGGPYEQYF. CDR3 bases: TGCACCAGCAGCCAGCTCGTTCGGGGAGGGCCCTACGAGCAGTACTTC.

The chain joins TRBV7-2 to TRBJ2-7, with 7 positions matching TRBD2. V lost 3 bases, J lost 0 bases, and 5 bases stayed unmatched. The length of the CDR3 is 15 residues. Germline V gene sequence: CDR1 SGHTA, CDR2 FQGNSA. CDR3 bases: TGTGCCAGCAGCTTTAGCGGGCCAAGCTCCTACGAGCAGTACTTC. It translates to CASSFSGPSSYEQYF.

The rearrangement links TRBV5-6 to TRBJ1-2, with 7 bases lining up with TRBD1. The length of the CDR3 is 14 residues. Trimming cost V 0 bases and J 7 bases; bases outside gene matches: 6. CDR1 and CDR2 (germline): SGHDT, YYEEEE. The CDR3, as DNA: TGTGCCAGCAGCTTGGGGAGGGGGCGTGGTGGCTACACCTTC. Translated, it gives CASSLGRGRGGYTF.

The gene calls are TRBV11-2 and TRBJ1-3; D may be TRBD1 (5 bases). The CDR3 is 14 amino acids. Trimming cost V 4 bases and J 0 bases, with 7 bases left between them. CDR1 SGHAT and CDR2 FQNNGV come from the germline V gene. The CDR3 here is CASSSGISGNTIYF. CDR3 coding DNA: TGTGCCAGCAGCTCAGGGATCTCTGGAAACACCATATATTTT.

The J gene is TRBJ1-2, the V gene TRBV11-2; D perhaps matches TRBD1 (5 bases). Germline loops: CDR1 SGHAT, CDR2 FQNNGV. This CDR3 has 14 residues. Trimming removed 8 bases at V and 4 bases at J, with 17 bases between. In nucleotides, the CDR3 is TGTGCCAGCCAACCCTCCAGGGCTTCCTATGGCTACACCTTC. This encodes CASQPSRASYGYTF.

The chain employs TRBV19 and TRBJ2-1; 11 bases line up with TRBD2. J was trimmed by 9 bases and V by 0 bases; bases with no gene match: 7. The CDR3 is 16 residues long. The germline CDR1 and CDR2 sequences are LNHDA and SQIVND (reference sequence). In nucleotides, the CDR3 is TGTGCCAGTAGTATAGAGAGACTAGCGGGATACGCTGAGCAGTTCTTC. Its protein product is CASSIERLAGYAEQFF.

This rearrangement joins TRBV10-2 to TRBJ1-5; TRBD1 matches 10 bases. CDR1 is WSHSY, CDR2 SAAADI, per germline. This CDR3 has 17 residues. J gave up 6 bases and V 4 bases, and 12 bases lay outside the gene matches. In DNA form, the CDR3 reads TGCGCCAGCAGTGGGGATTGGGACAGGGGATTAGGTCAGCCCCAGCATTTT. This gives the protein CASSGDWDRGLGQPQHF.

V usage is TRBV13 and J usage is TRBJ2-1, with TRBD2 identical over 11 bases. CDR3 length equals 19 residues. CDR1 is PRHDT, CDR2 FYEKMQ, per germline (reference sequence). V gave up 4 bases and J gave up 0 bases; unmatched junction bases: 11. The CDR3 coding sequence is TGTGCCAGCAGCTCGACGGGACTAGCGGCCCTAAGCTCCTACAATGAGCAGTTCTTC. This sequence encodes CASSSTGLAALSSYNEQFF.

The rearrangement links TRBV6-1 to TRBJ2-2, with 7 bases lining up with TRBD2. V shed 0 bases and J 6 bases; nucleotides not matched to a gene: 13. The CDR3 has 18 amino acids. CDR1 is MNHNS, CDR2 SASEGT, per germline. In nucleotides, the CDR3 is TGTGCCAGCAGTGAAGCGTGGGGGGGATACAGTCAGGCCGGGGAGCTGTTTTTT. It codes for CASSEAWGGYSQAGELFF.

The chain joins TRBV11-2 to TRBJ2-3; possible D gene TRBD2, 5 bases. The germline CDR1 and CDR2 sequences are SGHAT and FQNNGV. The CDR3 is 16 residues long. The ends were cut back, 4 bases at V and 1 base at J, with 15 bases in the middle. CDR3 loop: CASSSFLSAGTDTQYF. Here the CDR3 DNA reads TGTGCCAGCAGCTCTTTTTTATCAGCGGGCACAGATACGCAGTATTTT.

This sequence joins TRBV19 and TRBJ1-2; D might be TRBD1 (5 bases). This CDR3 comprises 14 residues. Per the germline V gene, CDR1 is LNHDA and CDR2 is SQIVND (reference sequence). V was cut by 4 bases and J by 4 bases, with 13 bases left in between. The CDR3 loop is CASSTWGGSYGYTF. The CDR3 nucleotides are TGTGCCAGTAGTACCTGGGGGGGAAGCTATGGCTACACCTTC.

The chain carries TRBV27 and TRBJ2-7; no clear D. Trimming cost V 2 bases and J 7 bases, with 9 bases left between them. The CDR3 length is 12 residues. Per germline, CDR1 MNHEY and CDR2 SMNVEV (reference sequence). CDR3 nucleotide sequence: TGTGCCAGCAGTTTAAACCTACGAGAGCAGTACTTC. This translates into CASSLNLREQYF.

J is TRBJ2-7 and V is TRBV3-1 (or the pseudogene TRBV3-2); the D is unclear. The germline gives CDR1 LGHDT, CDR2 YNNKEL (reference sequence). Trimming took 1 base from V and 6 from J, leaving 10 bases between them. CDR3 size: 13 residues. The CDR3 protein is CASSQGGMIEQYF. The CDR3 bases are TGTGCCAGCAGCCAAGGTGGCATGATCGAGCAGTACTTC.

This chain joins TRBV7-9 and TRBJ1-1, with TRBD1 matching over 7 bases. This CDR3 has 17 residues. Germline CDR1 is SEHNR and CDR2 is FQNEAQ (reference sequence). J was trimmed by 1 base and V by 3 bases; bases with no gene match: 11. The CDR3, as DNA: TGTGCCAGCAGCTTTTTAGTGAAGCAGGGGGGGAACACTGAAGCTTTCTTT. Its translation is CASSFLVKQGGNTEAFF. The variable domain in full, completed from reference TRBV7-9 and TRBJ1-1, reads DTGVSQNPRHKITKRGQNVTFRCDPISEHNRLYWYRQTLGQGPEFLTYFQNEAQLEKSRLLSDRFSAERPKGSFSTLEIQRTEQGDSAMYLCASSFLVKQGGNTEAFFGQGTRLTVV.

This chain joins TRBV5-6 and TRBJ2-1; 13 bases map to TRBD2. With V trimmed by 2 bases and J by 5 bases, 1 base remained unmatched. The CDR3 loop spans 15 amino acids. Germline assignment: CDR1 SGHDT and CDR2 YYEEEE. CDR3 amino acids: CASSFGLAGDNEQFF. The CDR3 DNA follows: TGTGCCAGCAGCTTCGGACTAGCGGGGGACAATGAGCAGTTCTTC. Combining the CDR3 with reference TRBV5-6 and TRBJ2-1 gives the whole variable domain DAGVTQSPTHLIKTRGQQVTLRCSPKSGHDTVSWYQQALGQGPQFIFQYYEEEERQRGNFPDRFSGHQFPNYSSELNVNALLLGDSALYLCASSFGLAGDNEQFFGPGTRLTVL.